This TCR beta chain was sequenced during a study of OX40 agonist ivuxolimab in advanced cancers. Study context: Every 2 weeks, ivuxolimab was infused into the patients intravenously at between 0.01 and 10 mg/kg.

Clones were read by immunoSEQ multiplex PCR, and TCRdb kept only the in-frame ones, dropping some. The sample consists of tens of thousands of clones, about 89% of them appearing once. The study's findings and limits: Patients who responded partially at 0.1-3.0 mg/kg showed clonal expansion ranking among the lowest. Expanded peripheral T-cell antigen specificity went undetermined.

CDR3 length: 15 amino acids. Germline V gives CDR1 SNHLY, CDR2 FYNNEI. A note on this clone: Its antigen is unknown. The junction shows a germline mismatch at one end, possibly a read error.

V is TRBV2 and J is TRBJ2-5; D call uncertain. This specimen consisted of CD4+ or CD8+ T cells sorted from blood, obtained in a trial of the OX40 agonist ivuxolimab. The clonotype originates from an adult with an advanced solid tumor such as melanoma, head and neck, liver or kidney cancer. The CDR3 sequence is CANSALKDVQETQYF. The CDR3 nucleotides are TGTGCCAACAGTGCCTTGAAGGACGTTCAAGAGACCCAGTACTTC.